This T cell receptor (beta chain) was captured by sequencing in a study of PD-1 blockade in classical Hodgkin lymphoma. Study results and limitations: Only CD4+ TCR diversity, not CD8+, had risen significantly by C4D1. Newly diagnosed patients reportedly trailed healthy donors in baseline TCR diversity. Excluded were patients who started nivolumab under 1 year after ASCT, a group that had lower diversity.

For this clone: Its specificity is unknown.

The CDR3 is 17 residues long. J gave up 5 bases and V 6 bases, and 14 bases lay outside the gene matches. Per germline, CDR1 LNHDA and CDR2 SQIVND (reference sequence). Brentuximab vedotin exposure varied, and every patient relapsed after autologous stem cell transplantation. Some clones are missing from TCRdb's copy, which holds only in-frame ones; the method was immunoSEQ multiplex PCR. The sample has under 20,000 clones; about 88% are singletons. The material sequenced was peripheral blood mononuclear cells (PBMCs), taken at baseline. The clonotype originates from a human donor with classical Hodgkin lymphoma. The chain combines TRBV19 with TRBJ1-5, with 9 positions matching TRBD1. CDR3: CASSAGTGSHSHQPQHF. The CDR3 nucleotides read TGTGCCAGTAGCGCGGGGACAGGGAGCCATTCTCATCAGCCCCAGCATTTT.